This paragraph reports one T cell receptor (beta chain). This sample is drawn from a study of blood T cell repertoires in COVID-19. The wider study: The study drew acute and convalescent COVID-19 samples from the United States, Italy and Spain. Sources were T cells, B-cell-depleted T cells, or PBMCs; the material itself was cDNA or gDNA.

V was cut by 0 bases and J by 3 bases, with 8 bases left in between. From germline, CDR1 is SGHRS and CDR2 YFSETQ. The CDR3 contains 14 residues. Methods used by the authors: Amplification with reference gene primers provided the estimates of nucleated cell counts. Libraries were prepared by immunoSEQ multiplex PCR; TCRdb keeps only in-frame clonotypes and omits some of them. V and J calls and clone size are given by that table; D and trimming were obtained from the DNA. The sample lists some 88,000 clones; over 80% were seen once. This receptor was taken from a human donor with active COVID-19. The donor label of this sample is uncertain. The genes are TRBV5-1 and TRBJ2-3, with D perhaps TRBD2 (5 bases). The specimen was peripheral blood. For the CDR3, the DNA is TGCGCCAGCAGCTTGGGTCGGGGAACAGATACGCAGTATTTT. It encodes CASSLGRGTDTQYF.